This entry lists 17 T cell receptor beta chains sequenced from one sample in a study of blood T cells in healthy people across ages. Combining a sample-barcoded 5' primer with a J-beta primer mix, a second PCR ran for roughly 6 to 12 cycles. MiXCR, applied by TCRdb to the 5' RACE reads, yields one record per CDR3 protein. The table shows about 730,000 distinct CDR3 sequences, with roughly 47% occurring only once. Input material: blood. These TCRs come from an older woman in good health.

The chain employs TRBV10-1 and TRBJ2-5; D gene ambiguous. Germline V gene data show CDR1 as WNHNN and CDR2 as SYGVQD (reference sequence). CDR3 length: 11 amino acids. The V gene lost 3 bases and the J gene lost 13 bases, with 12 bases spanning the gap. CDR3: CASSDGYERYF. CDR3 coding DNA: TGCGCCAGCAGTGACGGCTACGAGCGGTACTTC.

The J gene is TRBJ2-7, the V gene TRBV20-1; 7 bases fit TRBD1. CDR1 and CDR2 from the germline V gene are DFQATT and SNEGSKA (reference sequence). The CDR3 extends over 15 amino acids. V lost 0 bases to trimming and J lost 3 bases; unmatched junction nucleotides: 8. The CDR3 coding sequence is TGCAGTGCTAGAGACTCCAGGACAGGTGTCTACGAGCAGTACTTC. Translation: CSARDSRTGVYEQYF.

Concerning this clonotype itself: A much larger clonotype is one base distant, so this may be a read error. V and J are TRBV3-1 and TRBJ2-7; D assignment may be TRBD1 or TRBD2 (7 bases each). Germline V gene lookup returns CDR1 LGHDT and CDR2 YNNKEL (reference sequence). The CDR3 is 15 amino acids. The CDR3 DNA follows: TGTGTCAGCAGTAGAAAGCGGGACAGACTCTACGAGCAGTACTTC. Protein: CVSSRKRDRLYEQYF.

The J gene is TRBJ1-2, the V gene TRBV3-1, with D possibly matching TRBD1 (5 bases). CDR3 length: 17 residues. Germline assignment: CDR1 LGHDT and CDR2 YNNKEL (reference sequence). V lost 3 bases and J 2 bases, leaving 19 bases between the germline ends. The CDR3 coding sequence is TGTGCCAGCAGCCATGATCCCACCTGGACAAGCAACTATGGCTACACCTTC. It yields the protein CASSHDPTWTSNYGYTF.

This clonotype came up a few times. This sequence joins TRBV12-3 or TRBV12-4 and TRBJ2-3; TRBD1 aligns across 10 bases. This CDR3 contains 15 residues. The ends lost 5 bases at V and 3 bases at J; junction bases unmatched: 5. The CDR3 DNA follows: TGTGCCAGCAGTGTTCGGACAGGGGGGACAGATACGCAGTATTTT. It codes for CASSVRTGGTDTQYF.

The gene calls are TRBV10-3 and TRBJ2-1; D gene uncertain. V was shortened by 6 bases and J by 1 base, with 13 bases between the two germline ends. Germline CDR1 is ENHRY and CDR2 is SYGVKD. CDR3 length: 15 amino acids. The DNA of the CDR3 is TGTGCCATCAGGGGCCAGCAACTTTCCTACAATGAGCAGTTCTTC. Protein: CAIRGQQLSYNEQFF.

This clonotype was recorded only once. The chain has TRBV6-1 and TRBJ2-3; D is undetermined. The CDR3 extends over 17 amino acids. CDR1 and CDR2 from the germline V gene are MNHNS and SASEGT. Deletions cut 2 bases from V and 3 bases from J, with 18 bases between. CDR3 region: CASSESPGPTFTDTQYF. Written as DNA, the CDR3 is TGTGCCAGCAGTGAAAGCCCGGGCCCAACCTTTACAGATACGCAGTATTTT.

This chain links TRBV7-2 with TRBJ2-7, with 8 nucleotides matching TRBD2. The tail of the sequence fits TRBJ2-5 better, so the J call may be wrong. This CDR3 comprises 14 residues. Germline V gene sequence: CDR1 SGHTA, CDR2 FQGNSA. The CDR3 nucleotides are TGTGCCAGCAGCCTATTACTAGCGGAGGAGACCCAGTACTTC. Amino acids: CASSLLLAEETQYF.

This clonotype was seen a few times. The V and J genes are TRBV7-3 and TRBJ2-7; D unclear. The germline V and J ends were trimmed by 0 bases and 5 bases, with 8 bases remaining between them. Germline loops: CDR1 SGHTA, CDR2 FQGTGA. CDR3 length: 13 residues. The CDR3 region has the DNA TGTGCCAGCAGCTTAACGAACGGCCACGAGCAGTACTTC. As protein: CASSLTNGHEQYF.

On this clonotype: Possible read error: a much larger clone is one base away. The chain recombines TRBV4-2 with TRBJ2-1; the match to TRBD2 covers 7 bases. V lost 0 bases to trimming and J lost 6 bases; unmatched junction nucleotides: 11. Germline V gene lookup returns CDR1 LGHNA and CDR2 YNFKEQ. The CDR3 covers 17 residues. Written as DNA, the CDR3 is TGTGCCAGCAGCCAAGATATCTCGAGACTAGCAACCAATGAGCAGTTCTTC. It yields the protein CASSQDISRLATNEQFF.

The table lists this clonotype with a few counts. The chain is built from TRBV7-2 and TRBJ1-2; the D gene is possibly TRBD1 (5 bases). The CDR3 covers 15 residues. The ends were cut back, 0 bases at V and 2 bases at J, with 10 bases in the middle. Germline V gene lookup returns CDR1 SGHTA and CDR2 FQGNSA. CDR3 amino acids: CASSLAGGNNYGYTF. The CDR3 bases are TGTGCCAGCAGCTTAGCTGGGGGAAACAACTATGGCTACACCTTC.

The CDR3 DNA reads TGCAGTGCCACGAAGGGAGGGGATGAGCAGTTCTTC. It translates to CSATKGGDEQFF. V is TRBV20-1 and J is TRBJ2-1; 7 bases map to TRBD2. The CDR3 has 12 amino acids. Trimming took 6 bases from V and 8 from J; bases not matched to a gene: 7. The germline V gene has CDR1 DFQATT and CDR2 SNEGSKA (reference sequence).

This clonotype was detected only a few times. This chain links TRBV6-1 with TRBJ2-7, with 12 bases that match TRBD2. Per the germline V gene, CDR1 is MNHNS and CDR2 is SASEGT. V lost 5 bases, J lost 3 bases, and 5 bases stayed unmatched. This CDR3 contains 15 residues. CDR3 nucleotide sequence: TGTGCCAGCAGTACTAGCGGGGGGTCGAACTACGAGCAGTACTTC. Translating gives CASSTSGGSNYEQYF.

This chain uses TRBV11-2 with TRBJ2-3; D possibly matches TRBD1 or TRBD2 (5 bases each). V lost 0 bases, J lost 3 bases, and 22 bases lay in between. The germline gives CDR1 SGHAT, CDR2 FQNNGV. CDR3 size: 19 residues. CDR3 sequence: CASSLDEGQGIRGTDTQYF. The CDR3 DNA reads as TGTGCCAGCAGCTTAGACGAGGGGCAAGGCATTAGGGGAACAGATACGCAGTATTTT.

The table lists this clonotype with many counts. The rearrangement joins TRBV7-2 to TRBJ2-7, with TRBD2 matching 7 bases. Unmatched junction bases numbered 11, after V lost 3 bases and J lost 6 bases. The CDR3 runs 15 residues. Per the germline V gene, CDR1 is SGHTA and CDR2 is FQGNSA. CDR3 in DNA: TGTGCCAGCAGCTTCAGCGGGGCCGATCTCTTCGAGCAGTACTTC. Translated: CASSFSGADLFEQYF.

The CDR3 sequence is CASSPLGGTYQETQYF. The CDR3 coding sequence is TGTGCCAGCAGCCCGTTGGGCGGAACGTACCAAGAGACCCAGTACTTC. The chain is built from TRBV7-3 and TRBJ2-5; D unclear. The germline V and J ends were trimmed by 5 bases and 0 bases, with 16 bases remaining between them. The CDR3 is 16 residues long. Germline loops: CDR1 SGHTA, CDR2 FQGTGA.

J is TRBJ1-2 and V is TRBV18; tentatively, D is TRBD1 (5 bases). CDR3 length equals 15 residues. Germline V gene lookup returns CDR1 KGHSH and CDR2 LQKENI. The ends were cut back, 3 bases at V and 8 bases at J, with 19 bases in the middle. The CDR3 protein is CASSPQEGRGFGYTF. The CDR3 DNA reads as TGTGCCAGCTCACCCCAGGAGGGACGGGGATTCGGCTACACCTTC.